These 4 T cell receptor beta chains were sequenced from one sample in a study of blood T cell repertoires in COVID-19. TCRdb's copy holds only in-frame clones and misses some; the assay was immunoSEQ multiplex PCR. The sample lists some 170,000 clones; about three quarters were seen once. The specimen was peripheral blood. The origin of the receptors is a man between 60 and 75 years old with acute or convalescent COVID-19.

The chain is built from TRBV10-3 and TRBJ2-7; D not certain. V gave up 9 bases and J gave up 4 bases, with 13 bases separating them. The CDR3 consists of 12 residues. The germline V gene has CDR1 ENHRY and CDR2 SYGVKD. CDR3 sequence (DNA): TGTGCCATTTCACTATCCGGGTACGAGCAGTACTTC. Amino acid sequence: CAISLSGYEQYF.

This clone has just one count. This chain links TRBV14 with TRBJ1-1; unclear D gene. CDR1 and CDR2 from the germline V gene are SGHDN and FVKESK. V lost 3 bases and J 1 base, leaving 6 bases between the germline ends. This CDR3 contains 13 residues. The DNA for the CDR3 is TGTGCCAGCAGCCACGGGTCGAACACTGAAGCTTTCTTT. This encodes CASSHGSNTEAFF.

The chain uses TRBV29-1 and TRBJ2-7; perhaps TRBD1 as D (6 bases). The CDR3 covers 13 residues. Deletions cut 3 bases from V and 2 bases from J, with 11 bases between. Germline CDR1 is SQVTM and CDR2 is ANQGSEA. The CDR3 nucleotides read TGCAGCGTTGACAGGGGACCCCCCTACGAGCAGTACTTC. Its translation is CSVDRGPPYEQYF.

This clone was seen a single time. The rearrangement joins TRBV3-1 (or the pseudogene TRBV3-2) to TRBJ1-2; no definite D call. Trimming stripped 6 bases from V and 6 bases from J, with 14 bases between. The length of the CDR3 is 13 residues. The germline CDR1 and CDR2 sequences are LGHDT and YNNKEL (reference sequence). The CDR3 bases are TGTGCCAGCAGTTCCTACTCTGGGCATGGCTACACCTTC. Residues: CASSSYSGHGYTF.